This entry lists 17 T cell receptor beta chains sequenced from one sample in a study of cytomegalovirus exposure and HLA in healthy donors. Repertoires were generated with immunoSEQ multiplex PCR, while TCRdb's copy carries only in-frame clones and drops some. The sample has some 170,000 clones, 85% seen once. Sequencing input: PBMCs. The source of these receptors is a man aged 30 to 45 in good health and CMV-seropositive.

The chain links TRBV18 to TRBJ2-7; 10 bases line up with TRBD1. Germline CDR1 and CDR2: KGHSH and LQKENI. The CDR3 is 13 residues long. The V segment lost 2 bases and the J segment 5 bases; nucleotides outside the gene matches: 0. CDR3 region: CASSPGTGDEQYF. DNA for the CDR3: TGTGCCAGCTCACCAGGGACAGGGGACGAGCAGTACTTC. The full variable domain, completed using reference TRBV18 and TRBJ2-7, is NAGVMQNPRHLVRRRGQEARLRCSPMKGHSHVYWYRQLPEEGLKFMVYLQKENIIDESGMPKERFSAEFPKEGPSILRIQQVVRGDSAAYFCASSPGTGDEQYFGPGTRLTVT.

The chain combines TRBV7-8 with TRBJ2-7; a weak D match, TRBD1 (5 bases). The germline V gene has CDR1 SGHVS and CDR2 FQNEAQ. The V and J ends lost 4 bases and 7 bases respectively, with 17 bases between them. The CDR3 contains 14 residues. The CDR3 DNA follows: TGTGCCAGCAGCTATCAGGGATTGTTCGTGGAGCAGTACTTC. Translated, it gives CASSYQGLFVEQYF.

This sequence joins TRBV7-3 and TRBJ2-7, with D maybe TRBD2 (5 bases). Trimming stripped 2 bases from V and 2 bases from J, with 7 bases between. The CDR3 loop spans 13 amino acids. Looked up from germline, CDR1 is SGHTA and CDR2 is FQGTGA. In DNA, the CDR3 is TGTGCCAGCAGCTTATCGGGAACCTACGAGCAGTACTTC. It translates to CASSLSGTYEQYF.

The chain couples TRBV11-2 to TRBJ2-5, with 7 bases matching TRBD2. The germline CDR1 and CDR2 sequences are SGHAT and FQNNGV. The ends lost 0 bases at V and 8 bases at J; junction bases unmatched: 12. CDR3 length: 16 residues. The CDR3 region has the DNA TGTGCCAGCAGCTTAGAGCGCGGGGGAGATAGAGTCACCCAGTACTTC. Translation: CASSLERGGDRVTQYF.

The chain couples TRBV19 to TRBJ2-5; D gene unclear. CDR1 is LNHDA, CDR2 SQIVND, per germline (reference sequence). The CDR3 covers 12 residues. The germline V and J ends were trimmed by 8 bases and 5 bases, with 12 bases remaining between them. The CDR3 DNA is TGTGCCAGTTCCGTCAGTGTGGAGACCCAGTACTTC. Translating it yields CASSVSVETQYF.

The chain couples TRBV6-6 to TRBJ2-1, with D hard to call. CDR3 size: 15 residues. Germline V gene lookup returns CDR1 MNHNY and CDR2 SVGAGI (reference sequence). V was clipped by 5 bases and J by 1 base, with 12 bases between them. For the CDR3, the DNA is TGTGCCAGCAGTAAATTCGACTCGTCCTACAATGAGCAGTTCTTC. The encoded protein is CASSKFDSSYNEQFF.

As DNA, the CDR3 is TGTGCCAGCCAGGTTTCGGACTATGGCTACACCTTC. It encodes CASQVSDYGYTF. The rearrangement joins TRBV6-6 to TRBJ1-2; no firm D call. V dropped 8 bases and J dropped 3 bases, with 10 bases sitting between them. Germline CDR1 is MNHNY and CDR2 is SVGAGI (reference sequence). The CDR3 spans 12 residues.

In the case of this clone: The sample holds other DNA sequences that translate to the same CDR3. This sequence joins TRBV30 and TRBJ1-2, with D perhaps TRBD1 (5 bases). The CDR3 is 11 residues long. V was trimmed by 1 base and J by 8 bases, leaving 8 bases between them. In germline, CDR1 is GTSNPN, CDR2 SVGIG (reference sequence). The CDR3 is CAWSGGVGYTF. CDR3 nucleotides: TGTGCCTGGAGTGGGGGGGTCGGCTACACCTTC.

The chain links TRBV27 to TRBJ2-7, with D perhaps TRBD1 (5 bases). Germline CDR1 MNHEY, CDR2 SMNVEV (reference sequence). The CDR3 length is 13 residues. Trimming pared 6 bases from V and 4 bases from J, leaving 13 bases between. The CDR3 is CASSSDSGYEQYF. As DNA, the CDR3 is TGTGCCAGCAGCAGTGACAGTGGGTACGAGCAGTACTTC.

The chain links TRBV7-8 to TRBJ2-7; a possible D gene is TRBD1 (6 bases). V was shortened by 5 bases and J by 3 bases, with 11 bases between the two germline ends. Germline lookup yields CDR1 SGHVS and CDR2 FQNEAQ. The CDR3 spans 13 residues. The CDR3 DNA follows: TGTGCCAGCAGCACCGACAGGAACTACGAGCAGTACTTC. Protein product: CASSTDRNYEQYF.

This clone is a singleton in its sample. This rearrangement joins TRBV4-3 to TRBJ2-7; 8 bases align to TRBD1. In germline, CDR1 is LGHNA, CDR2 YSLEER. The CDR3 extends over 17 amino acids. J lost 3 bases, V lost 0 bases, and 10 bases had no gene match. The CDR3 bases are TGCGCCAGCAGCCAAGACCGAGGACAGGGAATCAACTACGAGCAGTACTTC. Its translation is CASSQDRGQGINYEQYF.

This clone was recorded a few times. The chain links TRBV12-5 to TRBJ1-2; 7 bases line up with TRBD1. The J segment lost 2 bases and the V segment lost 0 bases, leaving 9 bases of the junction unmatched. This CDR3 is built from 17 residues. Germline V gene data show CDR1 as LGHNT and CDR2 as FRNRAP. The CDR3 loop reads CASGLVLGAGGNYGYTF. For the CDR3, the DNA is TGTGCTAGTGGTTTGGTACTAGGAGCAGGGGGGAACTATGGCTACACCTTC.

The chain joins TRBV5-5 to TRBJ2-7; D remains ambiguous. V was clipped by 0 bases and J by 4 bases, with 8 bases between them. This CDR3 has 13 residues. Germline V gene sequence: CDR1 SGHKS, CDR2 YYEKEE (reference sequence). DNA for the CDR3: TGTGCCAGCAGCTTGGGGGCCTCTTACGAGCAGTACTTC. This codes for CASSLGASYEQYF.

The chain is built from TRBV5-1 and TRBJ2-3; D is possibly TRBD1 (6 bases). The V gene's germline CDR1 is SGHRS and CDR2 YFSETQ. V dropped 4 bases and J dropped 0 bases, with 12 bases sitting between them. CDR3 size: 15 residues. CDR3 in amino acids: CASSLRDMSTDTQYF. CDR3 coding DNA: TGCGCCAGCAGCCTTCGGGACATGAGCACAGATACGCAGTATTTT.

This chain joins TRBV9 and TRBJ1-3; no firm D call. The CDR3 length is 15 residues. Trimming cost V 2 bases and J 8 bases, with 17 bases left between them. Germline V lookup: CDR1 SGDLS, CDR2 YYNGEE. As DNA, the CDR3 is TGTGCCAGCAGCGTTAGACACATTAAGACGGACACCATATATTTT. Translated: CASSVRHIKTDTIYF. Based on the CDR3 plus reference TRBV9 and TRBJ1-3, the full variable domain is DSGVTQTPKHLITATGQRVTLRCSPRSGDLSVYWYQQSLDQGLQFLIQYYNGEERAKGNILERFSAQQFPDLHSELNLSSLELGDSALYFCASSVRHIKTDTIYFGEGSWLTVV.

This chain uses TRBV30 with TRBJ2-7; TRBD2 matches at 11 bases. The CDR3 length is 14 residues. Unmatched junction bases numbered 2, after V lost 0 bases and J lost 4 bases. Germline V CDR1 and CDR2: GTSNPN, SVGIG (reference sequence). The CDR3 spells CAWSVTSGGYEQYF. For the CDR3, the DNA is TGTGCCTGGAGTGTAACTAGCGGGGGTTACGAGCAGTACTTC.

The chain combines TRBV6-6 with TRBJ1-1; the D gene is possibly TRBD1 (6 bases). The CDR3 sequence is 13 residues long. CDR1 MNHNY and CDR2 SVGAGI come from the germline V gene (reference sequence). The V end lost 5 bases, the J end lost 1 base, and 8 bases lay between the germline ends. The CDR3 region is CASSRQENTEAFF. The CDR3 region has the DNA TGTGCCAGCAGTAGACAGGAGAACACTGAAGCTTTCTTT.